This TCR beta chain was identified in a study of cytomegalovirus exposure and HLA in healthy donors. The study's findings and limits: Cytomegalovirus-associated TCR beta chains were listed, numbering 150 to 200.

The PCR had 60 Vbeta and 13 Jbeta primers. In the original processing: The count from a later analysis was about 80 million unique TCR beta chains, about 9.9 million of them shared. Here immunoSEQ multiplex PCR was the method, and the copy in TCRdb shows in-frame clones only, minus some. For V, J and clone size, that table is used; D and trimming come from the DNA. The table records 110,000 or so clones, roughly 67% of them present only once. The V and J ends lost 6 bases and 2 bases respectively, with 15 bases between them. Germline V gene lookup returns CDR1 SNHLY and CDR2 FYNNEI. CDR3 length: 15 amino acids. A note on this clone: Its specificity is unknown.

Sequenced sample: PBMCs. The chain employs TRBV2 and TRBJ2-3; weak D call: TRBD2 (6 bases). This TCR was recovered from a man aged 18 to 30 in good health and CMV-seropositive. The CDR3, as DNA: TGTGCCAGCAGCCCTAGCGACAGCCACACAGATACGCAGTATTTT. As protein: CASSPSDSHTDTQYF.